The 18 T cell receptor beta chains below all came from one sample that was sequenced in a study of T cells after yellow fever vaccination. TCRdb fed the 5' RACE reads into MiXCR, producing one record per CDR3 protein. The sample consists of some 150,000 distinct CDR3 sequences, roughly 11% of them appearing once. Sequencing was performed on CD8+ T cells sorted from PBMCs, taken 15 days after the yellow fever booster vaccination. The source is a man between 18 and 29 years old who received the YFV17D yellow fever vaccine.

The chain uses TRBV30 and TRBJ2-2; D possibly corresponds to TRBD1 (5 bases). The CDR3 is 11 residues long. V lost 6 bases and J 8 bases, leaving 10 bases between the germline ends. Germline V gives CDR1 GTSNPN, CDR2 SVGIG (reference sequence). The chain's CDR3 is CACGQGGELFF. Written as DNA, the CDR3 is TGTGCCTGCGGTCAGGGAGGGGAGCTGTTTTTT.

In this sample, this clonotype turned up a few times. The V and J genes are TRBV7-9 and TRBJ2-1, with TRBD2 as a possible D gene (7 bases). V shed 5 bases and J shed 8 bases, with 19 bases lying between them. The germline CDR1 and CDR2 sequences are SEHNR and FQNEAQ (reference sequence). This CDR3 spans 15 amino acids. The CDR3 reads CASSLPGGAWYEQFF. CDR3 nucleotides: TGTGCCAGCAGCCTTCCTGGGGGGGCCTGGTATGAGCAGTTCTTC.

This clonotype was picked up a small number of times. The genes are TRBV12-3 or TRBV12-4 and TRBJ2-5, with D tentatively TRBD2 (7 bases). The V gene lost 4 bases and the J gene lost 5 bases, with 17 bases spanning the gap. The CDR3 spans 15 residues. The CDR3 DNA is TGTGCCAGCAGTTCCTTGGGGGGGGGGCAGGAGACCCAGTACTTC. It codes for CASSSLGGGQETQYF.

The CDR3 here is CASSMGSSNQPQHF. The CDR3 nucleotides read TGTGCCAGTAGTATGGGCAGTAGCAATCAGCCCCAGCATTTT. The chain carries TRBV19 and TRBJ1-5; D is undetermined. The V end lost 3 bases, the J end lost 0 bases, and 6 bases lay between the germline ends. This CDR3 comprises 14 residues. Germline assignment: CDR1 LNHDA and CDR2 SQIVND (reference sequence).

The chain links TRBV27 to TRBJ2-5, with D possibly TRBD2 on 6 matching bases. The ends were cut back, 5 bases at V and 7 bases at J, with 23 bases in the middle. CDR3 length: 16 amino acids. Germline lookup yields CDR1 MNHEY and CDR2 SMNVEV (reference sequence). The chain's CDR3 is CASSTSGLFSRATQYF. CDR3 DNA sequence: TGTGCCAGCAGTACCTCAGGACTATTTTCTCGAGCGACCCAGTACTTC.

In its sample, this clonotype was seen a few times. The CDR3 coding sequence is TGTGCCAGCAGTTTTAATGCGTTCTCCTACGAGCAGTACGTC. Its translation: CASSFNAFSYEQYV. This chain links TRBV6-2 or TRBV6-3 with TRBJ2-7; D gene ambiguous. From germline, CDR1 is MNHEY and CDR2 SVGEGT. The CDR3 length is 14 residues. Trimming cost V 4 bases and J 0 bases, with 10 bases left between them.

This clonotype was seen repeatedly, ten times or more. V usage is TRBV10-2 and J usage is TRBJ2-7, with no clear D. CDR3 size: 11 residues. V was pared by 3 bases and J by 6 bases, with 6 bases between. Looked up from germline, CDR1 is WSHSY and CDR2 is SAAADI. The CDR3 sequence: CASSDMIEQYF. The DNA for the CDR3 is TGCGCCAGCAGTGATATGATCGAGCAGTACTTC.

In its sample, this clonotype was seen a few times. This chain connects TRBV9 to TRBJ2-5, with 8 bases that match TRBD2. This CDR3 is 15 amino acids long. J lost 5 bases, V lost 0 bases, and 6 bases had no gene match. Germline loops: CDR1 SGDLS, CDR2 YYNGEE. CDR3 in amino acids: CASSVVSGEVETQYF. In DNA, the CDR3 is TGTGCCAGCAGCGTAGTTAGCGGGGAGGTGGAGACCCAGTACTTC.

This chain connects TRBV4-1 to TRBJ2-7, with D perhaps given as TRBD1 or TRBD2 (5 bases each). V was clipped by 3 bases and J by 0 bases, with 12 bases between them. Germline CDR1 MGHRA, CDR2 YSYEKL. CDR3 size: 15 residues. CDR3: CASSHAPGPSYEQYV. The CDR3 DNA follows: TGCGCCAGCAGCCATGCTCCGGGACCCTCCTACGAGCAGTACGTC.

The chain joins TRBV19 to TRBJ2-1; 9 bases line up with TRBD2. The germline V gene has CDR1 LNHDA and CDR2 SQIVND (reference sequence). The CDR3 length is 14 residues. With 7 bases clipped from V and 7 bases from J, the junction kept 8 bases outside the gene matches. Here the CDR3 DNA reads TGTGCCAGTAACGGGTATAGCGGGGGAAATGAGCAGTTCTTC. Translation gives CASNGYSGGNEQFF.

This clonotype came up many times. The chain links TRBV9 to TRBJ1-3, with D perhaps matching TRBD1 (5 bases). This CDR3 has 15 residues. Trimming took 3 bases from V and 4 from J, leaving 14 bases between them. Germline V lookup: CDR1 SGDLS, CDR2 YYNGEE. CDR3 region: CASSALRDEGNTIYF. Written as DNA, the CDR3 is TGTGCCAGCAGCGCTCTTCGGGACGAAGGAAACACCATATATTTT.

This clonotype was detected ten times or more. The chain couples TRBV6-4 to TRBJ2-3; D may be TRBD2 (6 bases). With 3 bases removed from V and 3 bases from J, the gap between germline ends came to 13 bases. Germline lookup yields CDR1 MRHNA and CDR2 SNTAGT. The CDR3 extends over 15 amino acids. In DNA, the CDR3 is TGTGCCAGCAGTGAAGGACTAAAGGGGACAGATACGCAGTATTTT. Translating gives CASSEGLKGTDTQYF.

This clonotype was observed a handful of times. This sequence joins TRBV7-6 and TRBJ2-1; D perhaps matches TRBD2 (6 bases). The CDR3 has 15 amino acids. Germline CDR1 reads SGHVS; CDR2 reads FNYEAQ. The ends were cut back, 6 bases at V and 2 bases at J, with 14 bases in the middle. This chain's CDR3 is CASRPGGAPYNEQFF. The CDR3 DNA reads as TGTGCCAGCAGGCCAGGAGGGGCCCCCTACAATGAGCAGTTCTTC. The full variable domain, its missing parts supplied by reference TRBV7-6 and TRBJ2-1, is GAGVSQSPRYKVTKRGQDVALRCDPISGHVSLYWYRQALGQGPEFLTYFNYEAQQDKSGLPNDRFSAERPEGSISTLTIQRTEQRDSAMYRCASRPGGAPYNEQFFGPGTRLTVL.

J is TRBJ2-7 and V is TRBV6-2 or TRBV6-3; D possibly matches TRBD1 or TRBD2 (5 bases each). Germline CDR1 is MNHEY and CDR2 is SVGEGT. V dropped 0 bases and J dropped 9 bases, with 6 bases sitting between them. The CDR3 is 11 residues long. DNA of the CDR3: TGTGCCAGCAGTTACTCGGGGGTGCAGTACGTC. Amino acid sequence: CASSYSGVQYV.

This clonotype was observed a few times. The V call is TRBV6-1, the J call TRBJ2-1; possibly TRBD2 for D (6 bases). The V gene lost 8 bases and the J gene lost 8 bases, with 10 bases spanning the gap. Germline assignment: CDR1 MNHNS and CDR2 SASEGT. The CDR3 extends over 11 amino acids. The CDR3 loop reads CASEGGDEQFF. DNA for the CDR3: TGTGCCAGCGAAGGCGGGGATGAGCAGTTCTTC.

This clonotype was observed at least ten times. The chain couples TRBV20-1 to TRBJ2-5; tentative D call: TRBD2 (6 bases). CDR3 length: 13 amino acids. The V end was cut by 5 bases, the J end by 5 bases, with 15 bases between. The germline gives CDR1 DFQATT, CDR2 SNEGSKA (reference sequence). The CDR3 protein is CSAPRGTFETQYF. The CDR3 coding sequence is TGCAGTGCTCCCAGAGGGACTTTTGAGACCCAGTACTTC.

The rearrangement joins TRBV11-2 to TRBJ2-7, with D perhaps matching TRBD1 or TRBD2 (5 bases each). Germline V gene lookup returns CDR1 SGHAT and CDR2 FQNNGV. The CDR3 loop spans 14 amino acids. V gave up 5 bases and J gave up 3 bases, with 14 bases separating them. The CDR3: CASSVAWGFYEQYV. DNA for the CDR3: TGTGCCAGCAGCGTAGCCTGGGGGTTCTACGAGCAGTACGTC.

The chain links TRBV12-3 or TRBV12-4 to TRBJ1-2; TRBD1 is a possible D gene (5 bases). CDR3 size: 12 residues. Deletions cut 6 bases from V and 8 bases from J, with 13 bases between. CDR3 sequence: CASSYGGGGYTF. CDR3 in DNA: TGTGCCAGCAGCTATGGGGGAGGAGGCTACACCTTC.